This T cell receptor (beta chain) was profiled in a study of cytomegalovirus exposure and HLA in healthy donors. Findings and limits, study-wide: The study designated roughly 150 TCR beta chains cytomegalovirus-associated.

Primers included in the PCR were 60 Vbeta and 13 Jbeta primers. The repertoire was sequenced with immunoSEQ multiplex PCR; TCRdb's copy has only in-frame clones and lacks some. Among around 180,000 clones listed, over 60% were seen once. Trimming took 8 bases from V and 4 from J; bases not matched to a gene: 5. The CDR3 totals 13 residues. Germline values: CDR1 SGHTA, CDR2 FQGNSA. Note on this clone: Its antigen is undetermined.

This TCR derives from a girl between 5 and 17 years old in good health and CMV-seronegative. Input material: PBMCs. This chain connects TRBV7-2 to TRBJ2-1, with 7 bases lining up with TRBD1. The CDR3 reads CASAAGGYNEQFF. CDR3 nucleotides: TGTGCCAGCGCGGCAGGGGGTTACAATGAGCAGTTCTTC.